Listed here are 13 T cell receptor beta chains from one sample, sequenced in a study of graft-versus-host responses after intestinal transplantation. Sequencing was performed with immunoSEQ multiplex PCR; in TCRdb, only in-frame clones are kept and a portion is missing. Of about 88,000 clones detected, 80% to 95% appear once; the ten largest clones hold approximately 0.35%. These receptors have no identified antigens. The sequences come from unstimulated CD4+ T cells sorted from spleen or lymph node cells, collected before transplant. The receptors were gathered from a human donor who was the organ donor for an intestinal transplant.

The genes are TRBV7-9 and TRBJ1-1; the D gene is possibly TRBD1 (5 bases). The CDR3 has 14 amino acids. V lost 1 base, J lost 0 bases, and 6 bases lay in between. Per germline, CDR1 SEHNR and CDR2 FQNEAQ (reference sequence). The CDR3 DNA reads as TGTGCCAGCAGCTTAGGACAGATGAACACTGAAGCTTTCTTT. Protein product: CASSLGQMNTEAFF.

The sample holds a few counts of this clone. The chain has TRBV5-6 and TRBJ2-2; a possible D gene is TRBD2 (6 bases). The ends were cut back, 3 bases at V and 5 bases at J, with 14 bases in the middle. CDR3 size: 15 residues. The germline CDR1 and CDR2 sequences are SGHDT and YYEEEE. The CDR3 sequence is CASSYVGRRTGELFF. For the CDR3, the DNA is TGTGCCAGCAGCTATGTAGGGAGGCGGACCGGGGAGCTGTTTTTT.

This chain uses TRBV19 with TRBJ2-2; tentatively, D is TRBD1 (6 bases). The CDR3 contains 13 residues. Trimming stripped 2 bases from V and 7 bases from J, with 8 bases between. The germline V gene encodes CDR1 LNHDA and CDR2 SQIVND (reference sequence). The DNA of the CDR3 is TGTGCCAGTAGTATACCACAGGGCGGGGAGCTGTTTTTT. Amino acid sequence: CASSIPQGGELFF.

This chain uses TRBV5-1 with TRBJ2-3; D perhaps matches TRBD2 (5 bases). Trimming shortened V by 0 bases and J by 4 bases, and 15 bases separated the two germline ends. CDR1 SGHRS and CDR2 YFSETQ come from the germline V gene. The CDR3 spans 16 residues. The CDR3 region is CASSLVVTGGSDTQYF. CDR3 bases: TGCGCCAGCAGCTTGGTTGTCACCGGAGGATCAGATACGCAGTATTTT.

This chain links TRBV21-1 with TRBJ2-1; the table's D call, TRBD2, was not checked against the DNA. TRBV21-1 is described as a pseudogene. This CDR3 spans 15 amino acids. The CDR3: CASSKATRSNDEQFF. The CDR3 DNA sequence: TGTGCCAGCAGCAAAGCGACTAGATCTAACGATGAGCAGTTCTTC.

V is TRBV6-1 and J is TRBJ1-5; D call uncertain. V lost 1 base and J 4 bases, leaving 5 bases between the germline ends. The CDR3 sequence is 13 residues long. Germline V gene data show CDR1 as MNHNS and CDR2 as SASEGT. CDR3 coding DNA: TGTGCCAGCAGTGAAGATCCTAATCAGCCCCAGCATTTT. This codes for CASSEDPNQPQHF.

The chain links TRBV18 to TRBJ1-2, with TRBD1 matching over 7 bases. From germline, CDR1 is KGHSH and CDR2 LQKENI. The length of the CDR3 is 14 residues. V lost 6 bases, J lost 3 bases, and 7 bases stayed unmatched. The DNA for the CDR3 is TGTGCCAGCTCTCCCCAGGGGGAGTACTATGGCTACACCTTC. Translated, it gives CASSPQGEYYGYTF.

This chain joins TRBV6-5 and TRBJ2-7; D may be TRBD2 (6 bases). Per germline, CDR1 MNHEY and CDR2 SVGAGI. V dropped 0 bases and J dropped 6 bases, with 15 bases sitting between them. The CDR3 is 15 amino acids. The CDR3 loop is CASSYSIAGYSEQYF. For the CDR3, the DNA is TGTGCCAGCAGTTACTCGATCGCGGGATACTCCGAGCAGTACTTC.

The V gene is TRBV29-1, the J gene TRBJ1-1, with a possible D match to TRBD1 (5 bases). Germline V CDR1 and CDR2: SQVTM, ANQGSEA. V was cut by 6 bases and J by 3 bases, with 17 bases left in between. The CDR3 consists of 14 residues. CDR3 sequence reads: CSVTRLREDTEAFF. The CDR3 DNA follows: TGCAGCGTCACCAGACTCAGGGAGGACACTGAAGCTTTCTTT.

The chain is built from TRBV11-3 and TRBJ1-3; D not certain. Germline V gene sequence: CDR1 SGHNT, CDR2 YENEEA. Trimming took 5 bases from V and 0 from J, leaving 11 bases between them. This CDR3 contains 15 residues. The CDR3 here is CASSLAPSSGNTIYF. The CDR3 nucleotides are TGTGCCAGCAGCCTAGCACCCAGCTCTGGAAACACCATATATTTT.

The gene calls are TRBV6-1 and TRBJ2-5; D perhaps matches TRBD2 (5 bases). This CDR3 contains 11 residues. The V gene lost 3 bases and the J gene lost 7 bases, with 6 bases spanning the gap. Germline-derived CDR1 and CDR2 are MNHNS and SASEGT. The CDR3 DNA reads TGTGCCAGCAGTGACGGAGGGACCCAGTACTTC. It encodes CASSDGGTQYF.

The count of this clone is one. This chain joins TRBV6-5 and TRBJ2-2, with D perhaps matching TRBD1 (5 bases). The CDR3 is made up of 16 amino acids. Germline lookup yields CDR1 MNHEY and CDR2 SVGAGI. V was shortened by 4 bases and J by 4 bases, with 16 bases between the two germline ends. The CDR3 coding sequence is TGTGCCAGCAGTTCTCGGACACTCGCGGTCACCGGGGAGCTGTTTTTT. Protein product: CASSSRTLAVTGELFF.

This chain joins TRBV28 and TRBJ1-5; possible D gene TRBD1, 5 bases. Trimming cost V 7 bases and J 0 bases, with 16 bases left between them. The CDR3 is 16 amino acids. Germline CDR1 and CDR2: MDHEN and SYDVKM. In nucleotides, the CDR3 is TGTGCCAGCACAGGGTACACTCCATATAGCAATCAGCCCCAGCATTTT. This encodes CASTGYTPYSNQPQHF.